The rows below give T cell receptor beta chains drawn from one sample of a study of blood T cell repertoires in COVID-19. The assay was immunoSEQ multiplex PCR, and TCRdb's table has in-frame clones only and misses some. Here the sample spans under 200,000 clones, approximately 87% being singletons. Sequencing was performed on peripheral blood. The receptors were sampled from a woman between 55 and 75 years old with COVID-19, enrolled during active disease. CDR3s include the opening cysteine and the closing phenylalanine or tryptophan. The order of the fields is J gene, clone size, V gene, D gene, CDR3 DNA, CDR3 protein. A D gene is named only where the DNA matches it firmly. Not all rows give a size; the values are once, few, many and, for expanded clones, a class.

>TRBJ1-2|.|TRBV7-2|.
TGTGCCAGCTATATAGGGACACCCGGGGGCTACACCTTC
CASYIGTPGGYTF
>TRBJ2-2|.|TRBV5-5|.
TGTGCCAGCAGCCTTACATCGACAGGCTACACCGGGGAGCTGTTTTTT
CASSLTSTGYTGELFF
>TRBJ1-5|.|TRBV30|TRBD1
TGTGCCTGGAGCCGAAGACAGGGAAATCAGCCCCAGCATTTT
CAWSRRQGNQPQHF
>TRBJ1-3|.|TRBV4-3|.
TGCGCCAGCAGCCCTACTTCTGAGGGGGAGGGAAACACCATATATTTT
CASSPTSEGEGNTIYF
>TRBJ2-7|.|TRBV18|TRBD1
TGTGCCAGCTCGCCTGGACAGGATCCCTACGAGCAGTACTTC
CASSPGQDPYEQYF
>TRBJ1-1|.|TRBV30|.
TGTGCCTGGGATACAGGACACACTGAAGCTTTCTTT
CAWDTGHTEAFF
>TRBJ2-7|.|TRBV7-9|TRBD1
TGTGCCAGCAGCAAAGCGACAGGGAACTTCTACGAGCAGTACTTC
CASSKATGNFYEQYF
>TRBJ2-1|.|TRBV12-5|TRBD2
TGTGCTAGTGGTTTGGTACGGGGGGGCCTGGGCAATGAGCAGTTCTTC
CASGLVRGGLGNEQFF
>TRBJ2-1|.|TRBV7-2|.
TGTGCCAGCAGCTTAAAGAGGGACTCCTACAATGAGCAGTTCTTC
CASSLKRDSYNEQFF
>TRBJ1-2|.|TRBV5-4|TRBD1
TGTGCCAGCAGCAGAGGACAGGAAATGAATGGCTACACCTTC
CASSRGQEMNGYTF
>TRBJ1-1|.|TRBV9|.
TGTGCCAGCAGCGTAATAGGGGCTGAAGCTTTCTTT
CASSVIGAEAFF
>TRBJ2-2|.|TRBV4-2|.
TGTGCCAGCAGCCAAGATGGGCGGGGGAACACCGGGGAGCTGTTTTTT
CASSQDGRGNTGELFF
>TRBJ2-7|.|TRBV9|TRBD2
TGTGCCAGCAGCGTAGGGATGGGGCTAGCGGGAGGGCCAACCTACGAGCAGTACTTC
CASSVGMGLAGGPTYEQYF
>TRBJ1-5|few|TRBV6-5|TRBD1
TGTGCCAGCAGTACCTACAGGGGCCAGCCCCAGCATTTT
CASSTYRGQPQHF
>TRBJ2-7|.|TRBV7-2|.
TGTGCCAGCAGCTTCCAGGGTCGGGCAGAGCAGTACTTC
CASSFQGRAEQYF
>TRBJ1-2|.|TRBV9|.
TGTGCCAGCAGCCCCCCGGAGGGAGGTGGCTACACCTTC
CASSPPEGGGYTF
>TRBJ2-2|.|TRBV10-3|.
TGTGCCACCGGGGGGCTAGCGCTCACCGGGGAGCTGTTTTTT
CATGGLALTGELFF
>TRBJ2-5|.|TRBV3-1/TRBV3-2|TRBD2
TGTGCCAGCAGCCAAACTCGGGGGGAGGGCCAGTACTTC
CASSQTRGEGQYF
>TRBJ2-7|.|TRBV6-5|.
TGTGCCAGCAGTTATGTCTCGACAGGGAGGTGGTACGAGCAGTACTTC
CASSYVSTGRWYEQYF
>TRBJ1-5|.|TRBV5-4|.
TGTGCCAGCAGCCGGGGTGGGGGCGGCAATCAGCCCCAGCATTTT
CASSRGGGGNQPQHF
>TRBJ1-1|.|TRBV3-1/TRBV3-2|.
TGTGCCAGCAGCCGATTACAGGGCACTGAAGCTTTCTTT
CASSRLQGTEAFF
>TRBJ2-3|once|TRBV18|TRBD2
TGTGCCAGCTCAGCCTTAGCGGGAGGGCCCACAGATACGCAGTATTTT
CASSALAGGPTDTQYF
>TRBJ1-5|.|TRBV11-2|TRBD1
TGTGCCAGCAGCCCCCGGACAGGGGACGTCAATCAGCCCCAGCATTTT
CASSPRTGDVNQPQHF
>TRBJ2-5|.|TRBV5-1|.
TGCGCCAGCAGCTCTGCTACGAATCAAGAGACCCAGTACTTC
CASSSATNQETQYF
>TRBJ2-2|few|TRBV19|TRBD2
TGTGCCAGTAGTATAAGAGGACTAGCGGGGAACACCGGGGAGCTGTTTTTT
CASSIRGLAGNTGELFF
>TRBJ2-7|.|TRBV6-1|TRBD2
TGTGCCAGCAGTGAATGGGCCGGGACTAACTCCTACGAGCAGTACTTC
CASSEWAGTNSYEQYF
>TRBJ2-2|.|TRBV7-2|.
TGTGCCAGCCTGCGAGGGATTAACACCGGGGAGCTGTTTTTT
CASLRGINTGELFF
>TRBJ2-4|.|TRBV5-1|TRBD1
TGCGCCAGCAGCTTAACCGACAGGGGGCTTGCCAAAAACATTCAGTACTTC
CASSLTDRGLAKNIQYF